Listed below are T cell receptor beta chains from one sample, sequenced in a study of OX40 agonist ivuxolimab in advanced cancers. Generated by immunoSEQ multiplex PCR, the TCRdb table keeps only in-frame clones and is missing some. The sample consists of about 82,000 clones, around 87% of them appearing once. The sample consisted of CD4+ or CD8+ T cells sorted from blood, taken in a trial of the OX40 agonist ivuxolimab. The receptors here all came from an adult with an advanced solid tumor such as melanoma, head and neck, liver or kidney cancer. Each CDR3 is given with its conserved first and last residue. A D gene is named only where the DNA matches it firmly. The listing skips clone size in some rows; elsewhere it reads once, few, many or a size class.

j_call	v_call	clone_size	d_call	cdr3_aa	cdr3_nt
TRBJ2-6	TRBV2	.	.	CATRPTSGANVLTF	TGTGCCACCCGCCCAACCTCTGGGGCCAACGTCCTGACTTTC
TRBJ1-1	TRBV14	.	.	CASSRSRGGIEAFF	TGTGCCAGCAGCCGATCACGCGGGGGTATTGAAGCTTTCTTT
TRBJ1-1	TRBV5-5	few	.	CASSLMGDRSTEAFF	TGTGCCAGCAGCTTGATGGGAGACAGGAGCACTGAAGCTTTCTTT
TRBJ1-4	TRBV18	.	.	CASSPLMTTNEKLFF	TGTGCCAGCTCACCACTCATGACAACTAATGAAAAACTGTTTTTT
TRBJ2-3	TRBV10-3	.	TRBD1	CAISEGRGRRTDTQYF	TGTGCCATCAGTGAAGGCAGGGGGCGTCGTACAGATACGCAGTATTTT
TRBJ1-3	TRBV12-5	.	.	CASGRGGGGNTIYF	TGTGCTAGTGGCCGCGGGGGGGGAGGAAACACCATATATTTT
TRBJ2-7	TRBV10-3	.	.	CAISEAPGGGYYEQYF	TGTGCCATCAGTGAAGCCCCGGGGGGCGGTTACTACGAGCAGTACTTC
TRBJ2-1	TRBV11-2	.	.	CASSPSPTGDNEQFF	TGTGCCAGCAGCCCCAGCCCGACAGGAGACAATGAGCAGTTCTTC
TRBJ2-5	TRBV6-5	.	TRBD2	CASSLRLAGETQYF	TGTGCCAGCAGTCTTCGACTAGCCGGAGAGACCCAGTACTTC
TRBJ2-3	TRBV9	.	TRBD2	CASSVSGTSSFSTDTQYF	TGTGCCAGCAGCGTTTCCGGGACTAGCAGCTTTAGCACAGATACGCAGTATTTT
TRBJ1-2	TRBV23-1	.	.	CASSQSARLDSFYGYTF	TGCGCCAGCAGTCAATCGGCGAGGTTGGACAGTTTCTATGGCTACACCTTC
TRBJ2-1	TRBV12-5	.	.	CASGLILYVRAYNEQFF	TGTGCTAGTGGTTTGATACTGTACGTCCGAGCATACAATGAGCAGTTCTTC
TRBJ2-5	TRBV6-4	.	TRBD2	CASSKREGETQYF	TGTGCCAGCAGTAAGAGGGAGGGAGAGACCCAGTACTTC
TRBJ1-1	TRBV19	.	.	CASSIGEGWMNTEAFF	TGTGCCAGTAGTATAGGGGAGGGGTGGATGAACACTGAAGCTTTCTTT
TRBJ2-1	TRBV2	.	.	CASSYYNEQFF	TGTGCCAGCAGTTACTACAATGAGCAGTTCTTC
TRBJ1-6	TRBV11-2	.	.	CASSLEDSPNSPLHF	TGTGCCAGCAGCCTCGAGGACAGCCCGAATTCACCCCTCCACTTT
TRBJ2-6	TRBV18	once	TRBD1	CASSQGQVSSGANVLTF	TGTGCCAGCTCACAAGGACAGGTGAGCTCTGGGGCCAACGTCCTGACTTTC
TRBJ1-3	TRBV28	.	.	CASSPRRVRNTIYF	TGTGCCAGCAGTCCAAGGAGGGTTAGAAACACCATATATTTT
TRBJ2-1	TRBV27	.	.	CASSFEGYNEQFF	TGTGCCAGCAGTTTTGAAGGATACAATGAGCAGTTCTTC
TRBJ2-7	TRBV9	.	.	CASSVGTVTSYEQYF	TGTGCCAGCAGCGTAGGGACAGTTACCTCCTACGAGCAGTACTTC
TRBJ1-3	TRBV16	.	.	CASSQGSSGNTIYF	TGTGCCAGCAGCCAAGGGAGCTCTGGAAACACCATATATTTT
TRBJ2-7	TRBV6-5	once	.	CASSYSTGLYEQYF	TGTGCCAGCAGTTACTCGACCGGTTTATACGAGCAGTACTTC
TRBJ2-7	TRBV27	.	TRBD2	CASSMRGGNVGEQYF	TGTGCCAGCAGTATGCGCGGGGGTAATGTGGGCGAGCAGTACTTC
TRBJ2-7	TRBV29-1	.	.	CSVATGGGYEQYF	TGCAGCGTGGCCACAGGGGGGGGGTACGAGCAGTACTTC
TRBJ2-5	TRBV6-6	.	.	CASSSGGRETQYF	TGTGCCAGCAGTTCGGGGGGCCGAGAGACCCAGTACTTC
TRBJ2-2	TRBV7-2	once	TRBD1	CASSTGGGNTGELFF	TGTGCCAGCAGCACAGGGGGCGGGAACACCGGGGAGCTGTTTTTT
TRBJ2-7	TRBV5-8	.	TRBD2	CASSAASGSPSYEQYF	TGTGCCAGCAGCGCCGCTAGCGGGAGTCCCTCCTACGAGCAGTACTTC
TRBJ1-1	TRBV6-5	.	.	CASSSLTGNTEAFF	TGTGCCAGCAGTTCACTGACAGGGAACACTGAAGCTTTCTTT
TRBJ2-1	TRBV4-1	.	TRBD2	CASSPNGLAGANEQFF	TGCGCCAGCAGCCCAAACGGACTAGCGGGAGCCAATGAGCAGTTCTTC
TRBJ2-7	TRBV25-1	.	.	CASRDDRSSYEQYF	TGTGCCAGCAGAGACGACAGGAGCTCCTACGAGCAGTACTTC
TRBJ2-2	TRBV11-1	.	.	CASSSRTSFEELFF	TGTGCCAGCAGCTCCCGGACCTCATTCGAGGAGCTGTTTTTT
TRBJ2-7	TRBV5-6	.	.	CASSLSGTTTYEQYF	TGTGCCAGCAGCTTGTCCGGGACAACCACCTACGAGCAGTACTTC
TRBJ2-1	TRBV4-1	.	.	CASSQGGGRSSYNEQFF	TGCGCCAGCAGCCAAGGTGGTGGGAGGAGCTCCTACAATGAGCAGTTCTTC
TRBJ1-1	TRBV6-6	.	.	CASSYSILTEAFF	TGTGCCAGCAGTTACTCGATACTCACTGAAGCTTTCTTT
TRBJ2-5	TRBV7-9	.	TRBD1	CASSQQPGQQETQYF	TGTGCCAGCAGCCAACAACCGGGACAGCAAGAGACCCAGTACTTC
TRBJ2-1	TRBV10-1	.	.	CASAQRRTAVNEQFF	TGCGCCAGCGCCCAAAGAAGGACAGCGGTCAATGAGCAGTTCTTC
TRBJ1-5	TRBV6-5	once	.	CASSSGNSNQPQHF	TGTGCCAGCAGTTCGGGGAATAGCAATCAGCCCCAGCATTTT
TRBJ2-1	TRBV6-4	once	TRBD2	CASSERAGGGYNEQFF	TGTGCCAGCAGTGAACGAGCGGGAGGAGGATACAATGAGCAGTTCTTC
TRBJ1-6	TRBV2	.	.	CASVKLVPATNSPLHF	TGTGCCAGCGTTAAGTTGGTGCCAGCAACTAATTCACCCCTCCACTTT
TRBJ1-2	TRBV6-5	few	.	CASSYMGADYGYTF	TGTGCCAGCAGTTACATGGGGGCGGACTATGGCTACACCTTC
TRBJ2-3	TRBV5-4	.	TRBD2	CASSGGLVGTDTQYF	TGTGCCAGCAGCGGGGGACTAGTCGGGACAGATACGCAGTATTTT
TRBJ2-6	TRBV10-3	.	TRBD1	CAISEGTGTSGANVLTF	TGTGCCATCAGTGAGGGGACAGGCACATCTGGGGCCAACGTCCTGACTTTC
TRBJ1-2	TRBV7-5	.	.	CVRSPRTGACFGYTF	TGTGTCAGAAGCCCACGGACAGGGGCGTGTTTTGGCTACACCTTC
TRBJ2-2	TRBV19	.	TRBD2	CASSTLRTSVRSTGELFF	TGTGCCAGTAGTACCCTTCGGACTAGCGTTCGGTCCACCGGGGAGCTGTTTTTT
TRBJ1-4	TRBV19	.	TRBD1	CASSSHGTGDEKLFF	TGTGCCAGTAGTTCCCACGGGACAGGGGATGAAAAACTGTTTTTT